This TCR beta chain was documented in a study of cytotoxic CD8 clonotypes in ibrutinib-treated CLL. General study results and limits: Exceeding age-matched healthy donors, baseline clonality also tracked the counts of circulating CD8+ T cells. Clonality rose at ibrutinib response and fell back toward baseline at progression.

TCRdb keeps only in-frame clones here, not all; method: immunoSEQ multiplex PCR. This table has 45,000 or so clones, about 57% appearing once. CDR1 SGHRS and CDR2 YFSETQ come from the germline V gene. The CDR3 has 15 residues. The V end lost 4 bases, the J end lost 0 bases, and 10 bases lay between the germline ends. This clone was recorded only once. Its cognate antigen is unknown. Specimen: PBMCs, collected after 24 months of ibrutinib treatment. The sequence came from a human donor with chronic lymphocytic leukemia. The chain is built from TRBV5-1 and TRBJ1-4; D is uncertain. This CDR3 is CASSETFTTNEKLFF. DNA for the CDR3: TGCGCCAGCAGCGAAACCTTTACAACTAATGAAAAACTGTTTTTT.